This entry concerns a single T cell receptor (beta chain). Its target is not known. TCRdb's table, derived via immunoSEQ multiplex PCR, lists solely in-frame clones and lacks some. The table has about 89,000 clones, 86% seen once; the top ten hold about 1.7%. The source of the sample is a study of T cell repertoires and HLA-DP antigens. Notes on the study in general: The CD4+ repertoire was not split into naive and memory.

Unmatched junction bases numbered 10, after V lost 4 bases and J lost 10 bases. Germline V gene lookup returns CDR1 SGHRS and CDR2 YFSETQ. The CDR3 runs 14 residues. This receptor was taken from a man in his fifties or sixties in good health and CMV-seronegative. The rearrangement uses TRBV5-1 and TRBJ2-1, with 8 bases that match TRBD1. Sequenced material: CD4+ T cells from PBMCs. CDR3 sequence: CASSAGQGRREQFF. The CDR3 bases are TGCGCCAGCAGCGCCGGACAGGGTAGACGAGAGCAGTTCTTC.